At least ten counts were recorded for the clone carrying this T cell receptor beta chain. The antigen remains undetermined. The sample comes from a study of read filtering for tumor transcriptome and immune sequencing. Study overall: Patients were approximately 17 male and about 14 female, mean age approximately 70 years, range about 47 to 80.

Study-wide results and limits: The CD138-negative fraction was mixed bone marrow immune cells, not pure T cells.

Sampling of bone marrow took place during active disease in every patient. Trimming stripped 0 bases from V and 0 bases from J, with 18 bases between. This CDR3 has 18 amino acids. The germline V gene encodes CDR1 SGHRS and CDR2 YFSETQ. This library used roughly 400 ng RNA and molecular barcoded adaptors spanning alpha/delta and beta/gamma chains. TCRdb re-called the reads through MiXCR, storing one row per CDR3 protein. The repertoire holds around 38,000 distinct CDR3 sequences, with approximately 15% as singletons. The chain is built from TRBV5-1 and TRBJ1-1; D gene uncertain. This sequence was found in a donor aged 40 or over with multiple myeloma. Source material: a population of CD138-negative cells sorted from bone marrow. The CDR3 reads CASSLVFGRSSMNTEAFF. CDR3 nucleotides: TGCGCCAGCAGCTTGGTTTTCGGCAGGTCTTCGATGAACACTGAAGCTTTCTTT.